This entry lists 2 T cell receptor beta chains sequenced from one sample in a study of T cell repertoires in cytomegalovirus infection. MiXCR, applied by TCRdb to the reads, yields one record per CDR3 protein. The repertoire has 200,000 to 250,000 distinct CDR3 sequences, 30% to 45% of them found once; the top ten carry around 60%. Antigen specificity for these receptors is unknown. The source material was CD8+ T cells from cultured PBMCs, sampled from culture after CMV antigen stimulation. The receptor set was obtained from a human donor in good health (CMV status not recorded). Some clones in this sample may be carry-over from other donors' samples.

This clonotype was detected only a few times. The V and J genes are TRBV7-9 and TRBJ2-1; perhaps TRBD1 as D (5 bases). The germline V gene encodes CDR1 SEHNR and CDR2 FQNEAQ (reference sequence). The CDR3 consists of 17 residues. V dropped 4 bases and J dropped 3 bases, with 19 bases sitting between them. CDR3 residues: CASSSHRGRQDYNEQFF. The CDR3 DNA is TGTGCCAGCAGCTCCCATAGGGGTCGGCAGGACTACAATGAGCAGTTCTTC.

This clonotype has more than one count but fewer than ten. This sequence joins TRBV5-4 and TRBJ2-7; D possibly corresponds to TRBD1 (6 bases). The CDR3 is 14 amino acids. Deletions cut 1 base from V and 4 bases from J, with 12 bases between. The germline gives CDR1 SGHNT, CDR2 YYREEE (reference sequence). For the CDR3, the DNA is TGTGCCAGCAGCTTGCCAGGCAGGGGTTACGAGCAGTACTTC. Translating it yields CASSLPGRGYEQYF.